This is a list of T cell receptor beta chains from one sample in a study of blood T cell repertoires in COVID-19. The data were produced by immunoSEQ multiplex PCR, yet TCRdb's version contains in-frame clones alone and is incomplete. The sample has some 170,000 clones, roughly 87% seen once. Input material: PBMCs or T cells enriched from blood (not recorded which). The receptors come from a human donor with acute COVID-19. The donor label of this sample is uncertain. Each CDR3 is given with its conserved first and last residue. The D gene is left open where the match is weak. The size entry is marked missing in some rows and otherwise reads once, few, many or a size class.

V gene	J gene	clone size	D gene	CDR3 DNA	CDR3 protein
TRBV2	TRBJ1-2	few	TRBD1	TGTGCCAGCATGAGACAGGGGATCCATGGCTACACCTTC	CASMRQGIHGYTF
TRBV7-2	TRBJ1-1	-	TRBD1	TGTGCCAGCACCCCGTGGGGGACAGGGACGAACACTGAAGCTTTCTTT	CASTPWGTGTNTEAFF
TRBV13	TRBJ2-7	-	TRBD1	TGTGCCAGCAGCTTAAGTGGCCTTTCAGGGGGCGAGCAGTACTTC	CASSLSGLSGGEQYF
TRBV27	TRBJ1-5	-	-	TGTGCCAGCAGTTTCAGTATTGGTAGCAATCAGCCCCAGCATTTT	CASSFSIGSNQPQHF
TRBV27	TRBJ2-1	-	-	TGTGCCAGCAGACGGGAACCCTACAATGAGCAGTTCTTC	CASRREPYNEQFF
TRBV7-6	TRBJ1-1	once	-	TGTGCCAGCAGCTCCGAAACAGGGACTGAAGCTTTCTTT	CASSSETGTEAFF
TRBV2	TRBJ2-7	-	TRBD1	TGTGCCAGCACTCTCCGGACAGGTATCAACGAGCAGTACTTC	CASTLRTGINEQYF
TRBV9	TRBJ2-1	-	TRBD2	TGTGCCAGCAGCCCCAACTCGGGGGGAAGCAAGCAGTTCTTC	CASSPNSGGSKQFF
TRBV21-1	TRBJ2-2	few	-	TGTGCCAGCAGCCCACAGGGGGGGGACACGAACACCGGGGAGCTGTTTTTT	CASSPQGGDTNTGELFF
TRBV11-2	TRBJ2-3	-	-	TGTGCCAGCAGCTTATCCGGGGAGGAGGATACGCAGTATTTT	CASSLSGEEDTQYF
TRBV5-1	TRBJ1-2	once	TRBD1	TGCGCCAGCAGACCCTATACCGACAGGGTGGGGAACTATGGCTACACCTTC	CASRPYTDRVGNYGYTF
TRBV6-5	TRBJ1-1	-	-	TGTGCCAGCAGTTTCCAAGCGGCGAACACTGAAGCTTTCTTT	CASSFQAANTEAFF
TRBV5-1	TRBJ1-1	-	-	TGCGCCAGCAGTTCTACAGAATTTGAAGCTTTCTTT	CASSSTEFEAFF
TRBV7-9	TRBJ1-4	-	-	TGTGCCAGCAGCCTTGATCGGGCTAATGAAAAACTGTTTTTT	CASSLDRANEKLFF